This TCR beta chain originates from a study of HIV-infected children after antiretroviral therapy interruption. Study context: Weeks 0, 12, interruption end (24 or 48), and about 3 years post-study gave interruption-arm samples. Continuous-treatment samples came from weeks 0, 48 and 150. Findings of the study overall: Naive CD4+ sequences overlapped less between time points once interruption began.

The length of the CDR3 is 16 residues. This clonotype was recorded a few times. The antigen is undetermined. The treatment is: PENTA 11 planned treatment interruption arm or continuous ART arm. At least 24 weeks of at least three-drug ART, in children 2 to 15 years. RNA-based 3' RACE libraries used unique molecular identifiers. TCRdb passed the 3' RACE reads through MiXCR, listing each CDR3 protein once. The data hold nearly 15,000 distinct CDR3 sequences, with less than 3.5% observed a single time. This clonotype was sampled from a pool of human donors with HIV. This material consisted of CD45RO+ CD8+ T cells from PBMCs, pooled from several time points, taken from a donor given antiretroviral therapy, either interrupted or continuous. Subset indicated: memory CD8+ CD45RO+ CD45RA- T cells. The chain carries TRBV12-1 and TRBJ2-5; the table's D call, TRBD1, has no DNA check behind it. TRBV12-1 is shown as a pseudogene. As DNA, the CDR3 is TGTGCCAGCAGCGCCGGAAGGTCGGGGGCAGAAGAGACCCAGTACTTC. Its translation is CASSAGRSGAEETQYF.